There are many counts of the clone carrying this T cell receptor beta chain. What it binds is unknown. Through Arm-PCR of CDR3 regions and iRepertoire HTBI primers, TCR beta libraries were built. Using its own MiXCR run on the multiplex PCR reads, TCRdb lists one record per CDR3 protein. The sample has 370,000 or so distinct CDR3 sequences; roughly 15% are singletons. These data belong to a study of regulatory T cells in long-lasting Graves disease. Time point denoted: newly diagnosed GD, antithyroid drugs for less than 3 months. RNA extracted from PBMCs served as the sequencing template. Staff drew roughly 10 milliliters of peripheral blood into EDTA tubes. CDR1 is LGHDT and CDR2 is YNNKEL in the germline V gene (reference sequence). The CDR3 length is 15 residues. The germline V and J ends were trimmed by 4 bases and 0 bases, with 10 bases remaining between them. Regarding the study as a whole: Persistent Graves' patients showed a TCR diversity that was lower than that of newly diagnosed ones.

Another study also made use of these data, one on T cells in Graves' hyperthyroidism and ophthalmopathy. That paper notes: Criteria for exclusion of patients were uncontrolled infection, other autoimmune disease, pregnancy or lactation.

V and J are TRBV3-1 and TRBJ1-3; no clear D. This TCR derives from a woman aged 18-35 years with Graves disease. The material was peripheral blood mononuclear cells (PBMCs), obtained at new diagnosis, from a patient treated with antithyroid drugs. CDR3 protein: CASSRSLVSGNTIYF. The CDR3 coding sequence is TGTGCCAGCAGCCGTTCGCTGGTCTCTGGAAACACCATATATTTT.